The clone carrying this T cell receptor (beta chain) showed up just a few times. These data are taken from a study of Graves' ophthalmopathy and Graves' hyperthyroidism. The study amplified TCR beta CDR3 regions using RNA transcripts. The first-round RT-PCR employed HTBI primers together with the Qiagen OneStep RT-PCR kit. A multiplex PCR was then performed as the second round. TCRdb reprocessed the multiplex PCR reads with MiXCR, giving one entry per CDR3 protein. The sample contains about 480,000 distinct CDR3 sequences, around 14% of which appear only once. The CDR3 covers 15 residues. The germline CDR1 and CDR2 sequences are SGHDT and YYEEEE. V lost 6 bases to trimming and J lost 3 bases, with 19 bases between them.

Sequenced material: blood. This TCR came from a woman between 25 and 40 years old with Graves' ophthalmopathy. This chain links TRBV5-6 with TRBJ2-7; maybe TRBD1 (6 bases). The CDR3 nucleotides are TGTGCCAGCAAAAACAGGGTCACTCCCGACTACGAGCAGTACTTC. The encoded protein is CASKNRVTPDYEQYF.